Described below is a single TCR beta chain sequence and its context. Its antigen is still unknown. This sample was taken from a study of T cell responses to AZD1222 COVID-19 vaccine. Analysis merged second doses at about 4 or about 12 weeks. Measured with immunoSEQ multiplex PCR; TCRdb has only the in-frame clones, and not every one. The sample carries some 200,000 clones, 90% to 95% recorded once. V shed 4 bases, J shed 3 bases, and the junction held 3 bases outside the gene matches. CDR3 size: 15 residues. CDR1 SGDLS and CDR2 YYNGEE come from the germline V gene. Study findings and constraints: No day 14 peak samples; only post-peak repertoires were characterized. Only a handful of AZD1222 recipients were seropositive at baseline. Clonal diversity was possibly underestimated; the donors were predominantly white British and more often female.

Sequenced here: peripheral blood, sampled 28 days after the second AZD1222 dose. The chain is built from TRBV9 and TRBJ2-3, with 12 bases aligning to TRBD2. This sequence was found in an adult who received the AZD1222 COVID-19 vaccine. As DNA, the CDR3 is TGTGCCAGCAGCAGACTAGCGGGGGAAACAGATACGCAGTATTTT. Its translation: CASSRLAGETDTQYF.